A selection of T cell receptor beta chains follows, all from one sample in a study of T-cell memory formation after mild COVID-19. TCRdb reprocessed the 5' RACE reads via MiXCR and lists one record per CDR3 protein. The sample lists 140,000 or so distinct CDR3 sequences; roughly 19% were seen once. The specimen sequenced was PBMCs or a T cell subset sorted from them (not recorded which). The receptors originated from an adult woman who had mild COVID-19 (a few samples of this study predate the infection). Cell type and time point are not known. CDR3s include the opening cysteine and the closing phenylalanine or tryptophan. The D gene is left open where the match is weak. Not all rows give a size; the values are once, few, many and, for expanded clones, a class.

NA TRBJ1-2 TRBV2 NA CASSEGQGGYGYTF TGTGCCAGCAGTGAAGGGCAGGGAGGATATGGCTACACCTTC
NA TRBJ1-2 TRBV4-1 NA CASSQKDTANYGYTF TGCGCCAGCAGCCAGAAGGACACCGCTAACTATGGCTACACCTTC
few TRBJ2-1 TRBV7-3 TRBD2 CASSPWGGTSAVEQFF TGTGCCAGCAGCCCGTGGGGGGGGACTAGCGCTGTGGAGCAGTTCTTC
NA TRBJ1-1 TRBV3-1 NA CASSLGIGLNTEAFF TGTGCCAGCAGCCTCGGAATCGGATTGAACACTGAAGCTTTCTTT
few TRBJ2-2 TRBV9 NA CASSVRNTGTGELFF TGTGCCAGCAGCGTCCGAAACACAGGGACCGGGGAGCTGTTTTTT
few TRBJ2-5 TRBV20-1 NA CSATGTTNGETQYF TGCAGTGCTACCGGCACAACAAACGGAGAGACCCAGTACTTC
few TRBJ2-1 TRBV7-9 TRBD2 CASSSIGLAGLNEQFF TGTGCCAGCAGCTCGATCGGACTAGCGGGACTCAATGAGCAGTTCTTC
NA TRBJ1-5 TRBV5-1 NA CASSKGPDQPQHF TGCGCCAGCAGCAAGGGACCGGATCAGCCCCAGCATTTT
few TRBJ2-5 TRBV6-5 TRBD2 CASSFQGLPKETQYF TGTGCCAGCAGTTTCCAGGGACTACCAAAAGAGACCCAGTACTTC
NA TRBJ2-7 TRBV10-3 NA CAISESSGGHEQYF TGTGCCATCAGTGAGTCTTCCGGTGGCCACGAGCAGTACTTC
many TRBJ2-1 TRBV7-2 TRBD2 CASSLGRSSGSNEQFF TGTGCCAGCAGCTTGGGCCGGTCTAGCGGGAGCAATGAGCAGTTCTTC
NA TRBJ1-1 TRBV29-1 NA CSVEGSGVDTEAFF TGCAGCGTTGAGGGCTCAGGGGTAGACACTGAAGCTTTCTTT
few TRBJ2-1 TRBV5-1 NA CASSLEYGGADEQFF TGCGCCAGCAGCTTGGAGTACGGGGGTGCCGATGAGCAGTTCTTC
few TRBJ2-7 TRBV7-2 TRBD1 CASRSTGTDAYEQYF TGTGCCAGCAGGTCTACCGGGACAGACGCCTACGAGCAGTACTTC
few TRBJ1-2 TRBV29-1 TRBD1 CSVEDQGRGHGYTF TGCAGCGTTGAAGATCAAGGCAGGGGGCATGGCTACACCTTC
few TRBJ1-1 TRBV25-1 NA CASRDDGGYTEAFF TGTGCCAGCAGGGATGACGGGGGATACACTGAAGCTTTCTTT
few TRBJ1-1 TRBV7-2 NA CASSFDRSEAFF TGTGCCAGCAGCTTCGACAGGAGTGAAGCTTTCTTT
NA TRBJ2-2 TRBV24-1 TRBD2 CATSDITSGRIWRTGELFF TGTGCCACCAGTGATATCACTAGCGGGAGGATCTGGCGTACCGGGGAGCTGTTTTTT
few TRBJ2-1 TRBV6-2/TRBV6-3 NA CASSTRLHSYNEQFF TGTGCCAGCAGTACCAGACTACATTCTTACAATGAGCAGTTCTTC
NA TRBJ2-2 TRBV5-6 NA CASSLRQARVSGELFF TGTGCCAGCAGCTTGAGGCAGGCGCGGGTGTCCGGGGAGCTGTTTTTT
NA TRBJ2-3 TRBV5-1 TRBD2 CASSPERLAGEDTQYF TGCGCCAGCAGTCCTGAACGGCTAGCGGGTGAAGATACGCAGTATTTT
NA TRBJ1-1 TRBV24-1 NA CATSDAGTNTEAFF TGTGCCACCAGTGATGCCGGGACCAACACTGAAGCTTTCTTT
many TRBJ2-7 TRBV15 NA CATSREEGRGGEQYF TGTGCCACCAGCAGAGAAGAAGGCAGGGGTGGCGAGCAGTACTTC
many TRBJ2-3 TRBV4-1 TRBD2 CASSVRLAGNGDTQYF TGCGCCAGCAGCGTCCGACTAGCGGGGAATGGGGATACGCAGTATTTT
many TRBJ1-2 TRBV7-2 NA CASSFRQGAISYGYTF TGTGCCAGCAGCTTCCGGCAGGGCGCGATTAGCTATGGCTACACCTTC
few TRBJ2-1 TRBV24-1 NA CATSDPGSSYNEQFF TGTGCCACCAGTGACCCCGGGAGCTCCTACAATGAGCAGTTCTTC
once TRBJ2-5 TRBV5-1 NA CASSSTPQRETQYF TGCGCCAGCAGCTCGACACCGCAGAGGGAGACCCAGTACTTC
NA TRBJ2-5 TRBV20-1 NA CSATGQGQETQYF TGCAGTGCCACTGGCCAAGGGCAAGAGACCCAGTACTTC
few TRBJ2-1 TRBV9 NA CASSLQGTYNEQFF TGTGCCAGCAGCCTGCAGGGGACCTACAATGAGCAGTTCTTC
NA TRBJ2-2 TRBV5-1 TRBD1 CASSHTGTGGNTGELFF TGCGCCAGCAGCCACACTGGGACAGGGGGAAACACCGGGGAGCTGTTTTTT
NA TRBJ2-7 TRBV6-2/TRBV6-3 TRBD1 CASQDRGVSYEQYF TGTGCCAGCCAAGACAGGGGTGTTTCCTACGAGCAGTACTTC
NA TRBJ1-6 TRBV7-3 TRBD1 CARSHETGGRNSPLHF TGTGCCCGCTCTCATGAGACAGGGGGCCGAAATTCACCCCTCCACTTT
NA TRBJ2-5 TRBV24-1 NA CATSDRDTEYF TGTGCCACCAGTGACCGGGACACGGAGTACTTC
NA TRBJ1-1 TRBV4-1 NA CASSQWGPKQVTEAFF TGCGCCAGCAGCCAATGGGGGCCTAAACAGGTTACTGAAGCTTTCTTT
few TRBJ2-4 TRBV7-3 TRBD1 CASSTGGIQYF TGTGCCAGCAGTACAGGGGGAATTCAGTACTTC
NA TRBJ2-1 TRBV5-1 NA CASSLVRGLNSYNEQFF TGCGCCAGCAGCTTGGTGAGGGGCCTTAACTCCTACAATGAGCAGTTCTTC
few TRBJ1-2 TRBV3-1 TRBD1 CASTPRVGTEYNYGYTF TGTGCCAGCACCCCAAGAGTCGGGACAGAATATAACTATGGCTACACCTTC
once TRBJ2-6 TRBV7-9 TRBD1 CASSYPSGGAGANVLTF TGTGCCAGCAGTTACCCTTCAGGGGGCGCCGGGGCCAACGTCCTGACTTTC
many TRBJ2-7 TRBV9 TRBD1 CASSAGQGVGVKQYF TGTGCCAGCAGCGCGGGACAGGGGGTCGGGGTTAAGCAGTACTTC
few TRBJ2-5 TRBV11-3 NA CASTRMGRGEETQYF TGTGCCAGCACCCGGATGGGAAGAGGGGAAGAGACCCAGTACTTC
NA TRBJ1-1 TRBV19 NA CASSSGFTRAEAFF TGTGCCAGTAGTTCGGGGTTTACGAGGGCTGAAGCTTTCTTT
NA TRBJ2-5 TRBV2 NA CASMWGLETQYF TGTGCCAGCATGTGGGGGCTGGAGACCCAGTACTTC
NA TRBJ1-5 TRBV20-1 NA CSARWAGENQPQHF TGCAGTGCGAGATGGGCAGGGGAGAATCAGCCCCAGCATTTT
few TRBJ2-1 TRBV12-3/TRBV12-4 NA CASSRRGVEQFF TGTGCCAGCAGTCGCAGAGGGGTTGAGCAGTTCTTC
few TRBJ1-1 TRBV7-9 NA CASSTGTHIGTEAFF TGTGCCAGCAGCACCGGGACACATATAGGGACTGAAGCTTTCTTT
NA TRBJ1-2 TRBV19 TRBD1 CASSRQTDRAGGYTF TGTGCCAGTAGTAGACAGACGGACAGGGCTGGCGGCTACACCTTC
NA TRBJ2-3 TRBV5-4 TRBD2 CASSDKPGRAGDTQYF TGTGCCAGCAGCGACAAACCGGGGAGGGCAGGAGATACGCAGTATTTT
NA TRBJ1-1 TRBV29-1 TRBD1 CSVRRDSTQGTEAFF TGCAGCGTTCGGCGGGACAGCACACAGGGCACTGAAGCTTTCTTT
NA TRBJ2-7 TRBV4-1 NA CASSHSGGRNSYEQYF TGCGCCAGCAGCCACTCTGGGGGACGGAACTCCTACGAGCAGTACTTC
NA TRBJ1-4 TRBV5-6 TRBD1 CASSPTGRYEKLFF TGTGCCAGCAGCCCGACAGGGAGGTATGAAAAACTGTTTTTT
NA TRBJ2-7 TRBV5-6 NA CASSSTVRYEQYF TGTGCCAGCAGTTCTACTGTCCGCTACGAGCAGTACTTC
NA TRBJ2-1 TRBV3-1 TRBD2 CASSQGGGGYNEQFF TGTGCCAGCAGCCAAGGGGGCGGGGGTTACAATGAGCAGTTCTTC
few TRBJ2-7 TRBV6-6 TRBD1 CASSVTPGQLYEQYF TGTGCCAGCAGTGTAACTCCGGGACAGCTTTACGAGCAGTACTTC
few TRBJ2-1 TRBV12-3/TRBV12-4 NA CASTLSGAGNEQFF TGTGCCAGCACCCTGTCTGGGGCCGGTAATGAGCAGTTCTTC
NA TRBJ1-1 TRBV7-9 NA CASSLGGSDGTEAFF TGTGCCAGCAGCTTAGGAGGGTCGGACGGCACTGAAGCTTTCTTT